This T cell receptor beta chain was found in a study of persistence of HIV-infected CD4 T cells. Sequencing used immunoSEQ version 4 in survey mode. TCRdb's table, derived via immunoSEQ multiplex PCR, lists solely in-frame clones and lacks some. Here the sample spans around 13,000 clones, around 68% being singletons. General observations from the study: Antigen-responding cells were enriched for degenerate expanded CDR3beta sequences. The rare CMV-responding cells with HIV-1 proviruses were not separately TCR-sequenced.

About this clone: The antigen remains unidentified.

Lysates of CMV-infected fibroblasts at around 9.9 ug/mL stimulated these cells. Sorting selected CD4+ T cells upregulating both CD40 ligand and CD69. Anti-CD28/CD49d costimulation, CD40-blocking antibody and enfuvirtide were given to CD8-depleted PBMCs for approximately 18 hours. CDR1 and CDR2 from the germline V gene are SNHLY and FYNNEI. The V gene lost 10 bases and the J gene lost 0 bases, with 14 bases spanning the gap. The CDR3 runs 14 residues. The sample consisted of CD4+ T cells sorted from PBMCs after approximately 20-hour stimulation, taken from a patient who received antiretroviral therapy. This chain links TRBV2 with TRBJ2-3; TRBD1 might be the D (6 bases). The source of this sequence is an adult man with HIV who was CMV-seropositive. Here the CDR3 DNA reads TGTGCCAAACGACAGGAAGCTAGCACAGATACGCAGTATTTT. This encodes CAKRQEASTDTQYF.